This passage covers 24 T cell receptor beta chains from one sample sequenced in a study of blood T cells in healthy people across ages. Alongside a J-beta primer mix, a sample-barcoded 5' primer served in a second PCR lasting roughly 6 to 12 cycles. TCRdb fed the 5' RACE reads into MiXCR, producing one record per CDR3 protein. This sample has 720,000 or so distinct CDR3 sequences, with around two fifths found just once. Material for sequencing was blood. These receptors originate from a man older than 75 in good health.

This clonotype was recorded a few times. The rearrangement joins TRBV4-1 to TRBJ2-5; no firm D call. The V end was cut by 1 base, the J end by 4 bases, with 13 bases between. Germline V gives CDR1 MGHRA, CDR2 YSYEKL. CDR3 length: 15 amino acids. The CDR3 DNA follows: TGCGCCAGCAGCCAAGCGAAGACGTGGGTAGAGACCCAGTACTTC. Residues: CASSQAKTWVETQYF.

The chain uses TRBV2 and TRBJ2-4; D possibly corresponds to TRBD2 (7 bases). Trimming left V 0 bases short and J 3 bases short, with 12 bases between. The germline V gene encodes CDR1 SNHLY and CDR2 FYNNEI. This CDR3 is 16 amino acids long. The DNA of the CDR3 is TGTGCCAGCAGTGAAGCGGGGGGGCATGGCAAAAACATTCAGTACTTC. Translating gives CASSEAGGHGKNIQYF.

Note on this clonotype: The conserved phenylalanine or tryptophan is not found at the CDR3 terminus, so this likely reflects a read error. This chain uses TRBV5-1 with TRBJ2-3; TRBD1 aligns across 11 bases. The CDR3 extends over 16 amino acids. J was trimmed by 2 bases and V by 4 bases; bases with no gene match: 6. Germline V gives CDR1 SGHRS, CDR2 YFSETQ. The CDR3 DNA reads as TGCGCCAGCAGCCTCGGGGACAGGGGGACCACAGATACGCAGTATTCT. Residues: CASSLGDRGTTDTQYS.

The CDR3 DNA sequence: TGTGCCAGCAGTTATTTGGTAGCGGGGCCCCGTGAGACCCAGTTCTTC. This sequence encodes CASSYLVAGPRETQFF. The gene calls are TRBV6-2 or TRBV6-3 and TRBJ2-1; TRBD2 aligns across 8 bases. The CDR3 is made up of 16 amino acids. Unmatched junction bases numbered 17, after V lost 3 bases and J lost 13 bases. From germline, CDR1 is MNHEY and CDR2 SVGEGT.

The chain recombines TRBV7-6 with TRBJ1-1; D gene uncertain. The V end was cut by 3 bases, the J end by 3 bases, with 8 bases between. The CDR3 runs 13 residues. From germline, CDR1 is SGHVS and CDR2 FNYEAQ. The CDR3 DNA follows: TGTGCCAGCAGCTTGAGGGTTTACACTGAAGCTTTCTTT. Translated: CASSLRVYTEAFF.

This rearrangement joins TRBV9 to TRBJ2-3, with D perhaps matching TRBD1 (6 bases). CDR1 SGDLS and CDR2 YYNGEE come from the germline V gene. V dropped 3 bases and J dropped 2 bases, with 19 bases sitting between them. CDR3 length: 17 amino acids. The CDR3 nucleotides are TGTGCCAGCAGCGCAGGTGGGGGCAGGACCTACACAGATACGCAGTATTTT. Protein: CASSAGGGRTYTDTQYF.

This clonotype appeared many times. The chain combines TRBV2 with TRBJ2-3; D is undetermined. This CDR3 contains 14 residues. Germline V CDR1 and CDR2: SNHLY, FYNNEI. Trimming took off 3 bases at V and 0 bases at J, with 7 bases between the two ends. The CDR3 DNA reads TGTGCCAGCAGTGAGGATGCTAGCACAGATACGCAGTATTTT. Residues: CASSEDASTDTQYF.

The chain employs TRBV27 and TRBJ2-3; D possibly corresponds to TRBD2 (5 bases). CDR3 size: 20 residues. V was pared by 3 bases and J by 1 base, with 26 bases between. CDR1 is MNHEY and CDR2 is SMNVEV in the germline V gene (reference sequence). CDR3 coding DNA: TGTGCCAGCAGTTTTAGGCGGATGAGCGGATACAAGCAGGGCACAGATACGCAGTATTTT. Residues: CASSFRRMSGYKQGTDTQYF.

This sequence joins TRBV5-1 and TRBJ2-3; 8 bases are a match to TRBD2. CDR3 length: 17 residues. Germline trimming cut 4 bases from V and 0 bases from J; bases unmatched to any gene: 10. CDR1 is SGHRS and CDR2 is YFSETQ in the germline V gene. The CDR3 DNA sequence: TGCGCCAGCAGCCCCGGGAGGGGACCACCTAGCACAGATACGCAGTATTTT. This gives the protein CASSPGRGPPSTDTQYF.

This rearrangement joins TRBV6-4 to TRBJ2-1, with 12 positions matching TRBD2. The CDR3 runs 17 residues. CDR1 MRHNA and CDR2 SNTAGT come from the germline V gene. The ends lost 5 bases at V and 0 bases at J; junction bases unmatched: 5. Here the CDR3 reads CASSPRLAGDSYNEQFF. CDR3 coding DNA: TGTGCCAGCAGTCCAAGACTAGCGGGGGACTCCTACAATGAGCAGTTCTTC.

This clonotype was detected ten times or more. The chain joins TRBV27 to TRBJ1-1, with 9 positions matching TRBD1. This CDR3 region has 16 residues. Germline assignment: CDR1 MNHEY and CDR2 SMNVEV (reference sequence). Trimming cost V 5 bases and J 4 bases; bases outside gene matches: 11. The DNA of the CDR3 is TGTGCCAGCAGTATACTCCTCGGGACAGGGATCACTGAAGCTTTCTTT. Translated: CASSILLGTGITEAFF.

This clonotype was found once. V gene TRBV7-3 combines with J gene TRBJ2-2; 8 nucleotides agree with TRBD2. Trimming cost V 5 bases and J 5 bases; bases outside gene matches: 10. CDR1 is SGHTA, CDR2 FQGTGA, per germline. CDR3 size: 16 residues. CDR3 nucleotide sequence: TGTGCCAGCAGCCCCCTAACGGCGGGAGGAACCGGGGAGCTGTTTTTT. Protein: CASSPLTAGGTGELFF.

The chain has TRBV6-2 or TRBV6-3 and TRBJ1-6, with D possibly matching TRBD1 (5 bases). Trimming pared 0 bases from V and 14 bases from J, leaving 11 bases between. The germline gives CDR1 MNHEY, CDR2 SVGEGT. The length of the CDR3 is 13 residues. In DNA form, the CDR3 reads TGTGCCAGCAGTTACTCGGGTGGACATACCCTCCACTTT. Translated: CASSYSGGHTLHF.

This clonotype has a handful of counts. The rearrangement links TRBV4-2 to TRBJ1-2; perhaps TRBD1 as D (6 bases). Germline assignment: CDR1 LGHNA and CDR2 YNFKEQ. CDR3 length equals 18 residues. V was clipped by 0 bases and J by 1 base, with 18 bases between them. Here the CDR3 DNA reads TGTGCCAGCAGCCAAGATCCCCTCTCAGGGGTGATTAACTATGGCTACACCTTC. The encoded protein is CASSQDPLSGVINYGYTF.

This clonotype was seen a few times. The gene calls are TRBV7-2 and TRBJ2-7; 8 bases align to TRBD1. The CDR3 totals 14 residues. V lost 6 bases, J lost 1 base, and 5 bases stayed unmatched. CDR1 is SGHTA and CDR2 is FQGNSA in the germline V gene. The CDR3: CASSSQGASYEQYF. The CDR3, as DNA: TGTGCCAGCAGTTCTCAGGGGGCGTCCTACGAGCAGTACTTC.

V and J are TRBV5-1 and TRBJ2-2; D unclear. There are 14 residues in the CDR3. Germline-derived CDR1 and CDR2 are SGHRS and YFSETQ. Trimming removed 2 bases from V and 0 bases from J, with 5 bases in between. Here the CDR3 reads CASSFDANTGELFF. CDR3 DNA: TGCGCCAGCAGCTTTGACGCGAACACCGGGGAGCTGTTTTTT.

The chain recombines TRBV6-5 with TRBJ2-5; TRBD2 matches 7 bases. There are 14 residues in the CDR3. In germline, CDR1 is MNHEY, CDR2 SVGAGI. The J segment lost 11 bases and the V segment lost 7 bases, leaving 16 bases of the junction unmatched. In DNA, the CDR3 is TGTGCCAGCACCATAGGTCCGGGGGGACGGGAGCAGTACTTC. This gives the protein CASTIGPGGREQYF.

The table lists this clonotype with a few counts. The V and J genes are TRBV5-6 and TRBJ1-6, with D uncertain. The CDR3 length is 14 residues. From germline, CDR1 is SGHDT and CDR2 YYEEEE. With 0 bases removed from V and 7 bases from J, the gap between germline ends came to 8 bases. Written as DNA, the CDR3 is TGTGCCAGCAGCTTGGTGGAGGCCAATTCACCCCTCCACTTT. This codes for CASSLVEANSPLHF.

The chain carries TRBV10-3 and TRBJ1-6, with 7 bases matching TRBD1. V lost 5 bases and J lost 5; bases outside the gene matches: 3. This CDR3 is 14 amino acids long. The germline gives CDR1 ENHRY, CDR2 SYGVKD. DNA for the CDR3: TGTGCCATCAGTTCCACAGGGGATAATTCACCCCTCCACTTT. Protein product: CAISSTGDNSPLHF.

V and J are TRBV27 and TRBJ2-3; 8 positions match TRBD2. CDR3 size: 16 residues. Germline loops: CDR1 MNHEY, CDR2 SMNVEV (reference sequence). The V and J ends lost 5 bases and 8 bases, in that order; junction bases with no gene match: 15. CDR3 region: CASSNTSGALPGTQYF. DNA of the CDR3: TGTGCCAGCAGTAATACTAGCGGCGCCCTTCCGGGTACGCAGTATTTT.

CDR3 nucleotides: TGTGCCAGCAGCCGGCCAGAAGAGACCCAGTACTTC. Translation gives CASSRPEETQYF. V and J are TRBV11-2 and TRBJ2-5; D is uncertain. CDR3 length: 12 amino acids. Germline-derived CDR1 and CDR2 are SGHAT and FQNNGV. The V gene lost 5 bases and the J gene lost 3 bases, with 7 bases spanning the gap.

This rearrangement joins TRBV4-2 to TRBJ2-3, with D uncertain. The CDR3 extends over 18 amino acids. V lost 1 base, J lost 2 bases, and 19 bases lay in between. The germline V gene encodes CDR1 LGHNA and CDR2 YNFKEQ. The CDR3 coding sequence is TGTGCCAGCAGCCAAGCAGGTATTGGACCGACCCCCACAGATACGCAGTATTTT. Its translation: CASSQAGIGPTPTDTQYF.

Concerning this clonotype: A much larger clone sits a single nucleotide away, making a read error possible. V usage is TRBV6-5 and J usage is TRBJ2-1; the D is unclear. V was cut by 5 bases and J by 10 bases, with 15 bases left in between. CDR3 length: 13 amino acids. Germline CDR1 reads MNHEY; CDR2 reads SVGAGI. CDR3 sequence: CASSNEVLREQFF. The CDR3 region has the DNA TGTGCCAGCAGTAACGAGGTTCTCCGGGAGCAGTTCTTC.

This chain's CDR3 is CASSSGSTDPNVEQYF. The DNA for the CDR3 is TGCGCCAGCAGCTCGGGCTCAACTGACCCAAACGTCGAGCAGTACTTC. This chain uses TRBV5-1 with TRBJ2-4; D call uncertain. TRBJ2-7 explains the end of the DNA better; the J call may be wrong. Germline CDR1 reads SGHRS; CDR2 reads YFSETQ. This CDR3 has 16 amino acids.